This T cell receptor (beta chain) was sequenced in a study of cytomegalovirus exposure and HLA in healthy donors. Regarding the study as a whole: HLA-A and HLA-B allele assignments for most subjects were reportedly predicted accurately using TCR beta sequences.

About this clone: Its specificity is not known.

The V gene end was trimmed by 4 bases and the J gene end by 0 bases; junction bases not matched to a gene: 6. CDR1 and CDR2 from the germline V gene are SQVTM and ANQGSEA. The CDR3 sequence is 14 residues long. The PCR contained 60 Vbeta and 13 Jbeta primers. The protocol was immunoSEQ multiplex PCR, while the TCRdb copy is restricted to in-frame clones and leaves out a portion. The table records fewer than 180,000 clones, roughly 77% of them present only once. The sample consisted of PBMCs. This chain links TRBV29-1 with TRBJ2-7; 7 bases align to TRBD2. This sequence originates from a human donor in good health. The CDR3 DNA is TGCAGCGTTGTCGGCGGGAGCCGCTCCTACGAGCAGTACTTC. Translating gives CSVVGGSRSYEQYF.